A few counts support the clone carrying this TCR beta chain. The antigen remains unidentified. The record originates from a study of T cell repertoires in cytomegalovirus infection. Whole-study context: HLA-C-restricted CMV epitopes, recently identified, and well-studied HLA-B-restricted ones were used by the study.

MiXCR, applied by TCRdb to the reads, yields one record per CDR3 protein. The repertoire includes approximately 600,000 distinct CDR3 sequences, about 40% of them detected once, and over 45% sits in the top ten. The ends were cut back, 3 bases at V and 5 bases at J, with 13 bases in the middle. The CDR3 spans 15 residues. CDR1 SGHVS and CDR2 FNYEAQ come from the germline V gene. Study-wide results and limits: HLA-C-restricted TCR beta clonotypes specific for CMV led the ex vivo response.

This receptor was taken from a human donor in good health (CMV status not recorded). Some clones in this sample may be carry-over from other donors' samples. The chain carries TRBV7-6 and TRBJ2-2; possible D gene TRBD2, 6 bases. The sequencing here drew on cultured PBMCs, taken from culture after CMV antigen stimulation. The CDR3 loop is CASSLGGQWTGELFF. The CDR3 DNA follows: TGTGCCAGCAGCTTGGGGGGTCAGTGGACCGGGGAGCTGTTTTTT.